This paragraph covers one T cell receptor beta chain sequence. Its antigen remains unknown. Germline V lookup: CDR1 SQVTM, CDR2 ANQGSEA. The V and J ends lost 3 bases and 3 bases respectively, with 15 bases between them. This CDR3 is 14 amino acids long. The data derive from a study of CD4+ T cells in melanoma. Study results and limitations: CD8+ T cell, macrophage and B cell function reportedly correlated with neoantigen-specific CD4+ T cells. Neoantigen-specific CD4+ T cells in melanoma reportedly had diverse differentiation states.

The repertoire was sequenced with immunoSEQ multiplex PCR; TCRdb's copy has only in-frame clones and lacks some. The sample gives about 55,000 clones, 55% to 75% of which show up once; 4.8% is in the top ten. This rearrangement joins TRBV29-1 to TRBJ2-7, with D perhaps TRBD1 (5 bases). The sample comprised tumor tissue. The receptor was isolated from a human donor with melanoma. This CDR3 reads CSVEGQGRGYEQYF. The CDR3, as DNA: TGCAGCGTTGAGGGGCAGGGAAGGGGCTACGAGCAGTACTTC.